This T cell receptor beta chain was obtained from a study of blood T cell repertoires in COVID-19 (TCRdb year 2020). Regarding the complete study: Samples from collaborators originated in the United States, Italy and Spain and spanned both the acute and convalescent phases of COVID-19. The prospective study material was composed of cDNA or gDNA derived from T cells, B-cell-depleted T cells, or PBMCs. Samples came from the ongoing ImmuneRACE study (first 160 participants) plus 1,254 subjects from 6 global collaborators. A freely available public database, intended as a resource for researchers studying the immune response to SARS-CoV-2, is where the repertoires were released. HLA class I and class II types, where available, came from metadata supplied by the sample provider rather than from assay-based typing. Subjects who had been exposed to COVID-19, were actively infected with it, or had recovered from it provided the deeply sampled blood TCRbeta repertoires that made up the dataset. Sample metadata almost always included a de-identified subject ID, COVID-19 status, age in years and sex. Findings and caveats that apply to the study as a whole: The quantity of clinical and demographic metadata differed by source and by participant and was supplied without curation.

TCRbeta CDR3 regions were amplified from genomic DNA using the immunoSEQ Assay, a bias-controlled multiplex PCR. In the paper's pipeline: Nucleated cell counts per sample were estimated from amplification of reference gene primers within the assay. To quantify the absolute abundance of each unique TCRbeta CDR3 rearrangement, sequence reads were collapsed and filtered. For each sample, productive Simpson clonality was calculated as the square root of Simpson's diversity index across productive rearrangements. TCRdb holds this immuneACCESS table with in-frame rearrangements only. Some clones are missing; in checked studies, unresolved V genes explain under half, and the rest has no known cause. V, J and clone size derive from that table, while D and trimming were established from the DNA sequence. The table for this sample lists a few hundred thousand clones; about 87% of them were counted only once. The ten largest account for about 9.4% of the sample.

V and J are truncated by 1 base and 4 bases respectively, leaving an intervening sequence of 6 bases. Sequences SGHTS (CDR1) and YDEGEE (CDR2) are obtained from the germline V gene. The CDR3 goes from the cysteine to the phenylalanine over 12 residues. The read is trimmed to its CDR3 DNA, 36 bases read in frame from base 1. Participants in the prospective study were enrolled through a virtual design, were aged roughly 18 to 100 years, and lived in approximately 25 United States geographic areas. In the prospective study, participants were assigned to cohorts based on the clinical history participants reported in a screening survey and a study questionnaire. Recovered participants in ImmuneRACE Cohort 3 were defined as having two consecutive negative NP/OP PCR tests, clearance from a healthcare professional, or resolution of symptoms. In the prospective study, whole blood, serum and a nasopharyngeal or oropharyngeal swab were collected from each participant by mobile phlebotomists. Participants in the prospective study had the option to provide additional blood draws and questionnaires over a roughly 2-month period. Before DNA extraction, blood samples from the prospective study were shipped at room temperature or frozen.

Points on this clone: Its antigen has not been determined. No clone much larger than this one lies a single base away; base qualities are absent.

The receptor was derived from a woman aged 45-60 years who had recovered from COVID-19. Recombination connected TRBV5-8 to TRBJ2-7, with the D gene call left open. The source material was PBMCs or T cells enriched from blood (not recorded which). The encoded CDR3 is CASSLSGYEQYF. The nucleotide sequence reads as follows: TGTGCCAGCAGCTTGTCCGGGTACGAGCAGTACTTC.